Presented here are 27 T cell receptor beta chains from one specimen sequenced in a study of control samples from healthy donors and cancer patients. TCRdb's table, derived via immunoSEQ multiplex PCR, lists solely in-frame clones and lacks some. The data contain about 170,000 clones, 90% to 95% of them singletons. Source material: blood. The source of these receptors is a woman younger than 45 in good health.

The rearrangement uses TRBV6-1 and TRBJ2-7, with TRBD1 matching over 7 bases. Germline CDR1 reads MNHNS; CDR2 reads SASEGT. The CDR3 sequence is 16 residues long. V dropped 0 bases and J dropped 3; count of bases not matched to a gene: 8. Here the CDR3 DNA reads TGTGCCAGCAGTGAAGCGCCGGCAGGGGGATTCTACGAGCAGTACTTC. It translates to CASSEAPAGGFYEQYF.

The chain is built from TRBV23-1 and TRBJ2-3; TRBD1 or TRBD2 may be the D gene (5 bases each). TRBV23-1 is given ORF status, its function remaining uncertain. There are 16 residues in the CDR3. Deletions cut 0 bases from V and 0 bases from J, with 10 bases between. The CDR3 sequence is CASSQSGALSTDTQYF. The DNA of the CDR3 is TGCGCCAGCAGTCAATCCGGGGCGCTTAGCACAGATACGCAGTATTTT.

CDR3 region: CASRGRLQETQYF. The DNA for the CDR3 is TGCGCCAGCAGGGGACGGCTCCAAGAGACCCAGTACTTC. This chain links TRBV10-2 with TRBJ2-5, with D perhaps TRBD1 or TRBD2 (5 bases each). Looked up from germline, CDR1 is WSHSY and CDR2 is SAAADI. This CDR3 is 13 amino acids long. The V gene lost 6 bases and the J gene lost 1 base, with 9 bases spanning the gap.

The chain links TRBV6-1 to TRBJ2-1; 8 bases line up with TRBD2. Per the germline V gene, CDR1 is MNHNS and CDR2 is SASEGT. The ends lost 1 base at V and 6 bases at J; junction bases unmatched: 5. The CDR3 is 15 amino acids. This chain's CDR3 is CASSEGSSGFNEQFF. The CDR3 DNA reads TGTGCCAGCAGTGAAGGTTCTAGCGGGTTCAATGAGCAGTTCTTC.

The sample holds one count of this clone. V and J are TRBV4-2 and TRBJ1-1; tentative D call: TRBD1 (5 bases). CDR1 and CDR2 from the germline V gene are LGHNA and YNFKEQ. The CDR3 totals 15 residues. The germline V and J ends were trimmed by 1 base and 5 bases, with 14 bases remaining between them. The CDR3 nucleotides are TGTGCCAGCAGCCAAGTTCTGGGGGAGGGAACTGAAGCTTTCTTT. It yields the protein CASSQVLGEGTEAFF.

The V call is TRBV3-1 (or the pseudogene TRBV3-2), the J call TRBJ1-1; 11 bases match TRBD1. The CDR3 totals 15 residues. Per the germline V gene, CDR1 is LGHDT and CDR2 is YNNKEL (reference sequence). The V segment lost 4 bases and the J segment 4 bases; nucleotides outside the gene matches: 5. The chain's CDR3 is CASSLRDRGGTEAFF. The CDR3 region has the DNA TGTGCCAGCAGCCTCCGGGACAGGGGGGGCACTGAAGCTTTCTTT.

CDR3 in DNA: TGTGCCAGCAGCTTAGTGAGGTCTAGCGGGAGCCATGAGCAGTTCTTC. Encoded protein: CASSLVRSSGSHEQFF. The chain joins TRBV7-3 to TRBJ2-1; 10 bases line up with TRBD2. The CDR3 contains 16 residues. V was clipped by 2 bases and J by 8 bases; unmatched bases: 9. The germline V gene encodes CDR1 SGHTA and CDR2 FQGTGA. The full variable domain, completed using reference TRBV7-3 and TRBJ2-1, is GAGVSQTPSNKVTEKGKYVELRCDPISGHTALYWYRQSLGQGPEFLIYFQGTGAADDSGLPNDRFFAVRPEGSVSTLKIQRTERGDSAVYLCASSLVRSSGSHEQFFGPGTRLTVL.

Regarding this clone: Within the sample, other DNA sequences also encode this same CDR3. The rearrangement links TRBV11-2 to TRBJ2-2, with TRBD2 matching 7 bases. CDR1 is SGHAT and CDR2 is FQNNGV in the germline V gene. The trim removed 5 bases at V and 6 bases at J, leaving 3 bases unmatched. CDR3 size: 13 residues. The CDR3, as DNA: TGTGCCAGCAGCCAGGGAGGGTCCGGGGAGCTGTTTTTT. Residues: CASSQGGSGELFF.

The chain has TRBV12-3 or TRBV12-4 and TRBJ1-1; perhaps TRBD1 as D (6 bases). The CDR3 extends over 11 amino acids. Deletions cut 3 bases from V and 9 bases from J, with 8 bases between. The CDR3 nucleotides read TGTGCCAGCAGTTTGGGGGGGCAAGCTTTCTTT. Its translation is CASSLGGQAFF.

Concerning this clone itself: The same CDR3 can be traced to other DNA sequences in this sample. The chain uses TRBV5-1 and TRBJ2-7; D is perhaps TRBD2 (6 bases). Per germline, CDR1 SGHRS and CDR2 YFSETQ. The CDR3 length is 15 residues. V was cut by 0 bases and J by 0 bases, with 10 bases left in between. The CDR3 here is CASSLAGGSSYEQYF. CDR3 nucleotides: TGCGCCAGCAGCTTGGCAGGAGGGAGCTCCTACGAGCAGTACTTC.

The chain recombines TRBV28 with TRBJ1-4; D not resolved. In germline, CDR1 is MDHEN, CDR2 SYDVKM. Trimming pared 4 bases from V and 7 bases from J, leaving 10 bases between. The CDR3 sequence is 13 residues long. In nucleotides, the CDR3 is TGTGCCAGCAGTTCCCCAGGCACTGAAAAACTGTTTTTT. It yields the protein CASSSPGTEKLFF.

The V gene is TRBV6-5, the J gene TRBJ1-2, with 8 bases matching TRBD1. The V gene end was trimmed by 5 bases and the J gene end by 8 bases; junction bases not matched to a gene: 4. Germline lookup yields CDR1 MNHEY and CDR2 SVGAGI. The CDR3 spans 12 residues. Here the CDR3 reads CASSPRTGGYTF. The DNA of the CDR3 is TGTGCCAGCAGTCCTCGGACAGGGGGCTACACCTTC.

On this clone: The same CDR3 is also encoded by other DNA sequences in this sample. V and J are TRBV11-2 and TRBJ2-5; 8 bases line up with TRBD1. From germline, CDR1 is SGHAT and CDR2 FQNNGV. The CDR3 is made up of 14 amino acids. V shed 5 bases and J 1 base; nucleotides not matched to a gene: 3. This CDR3 reads CASSQQGAQETQYF. The CDR3 DNA reads as TGTGCCAGCAGCCAGCAGGGGGCCCAAGAGACCCAGTACTTC.

The chain is built from TRBV2 and TRBJ2-1; possibly TRBD2 for D (5 bases). Germline loops: CDR1 SNHLY, CDR2 FYNNEI. Trimming removed 6 bases from V and 0 bases from J, with 6 bases in between. The CDR3 is 13 amino acids. The CDR3 reads CASRGSSYNEQFF. The CDR3 nucleotides are TGTGCCAGCAGGGGGAGCTCCTACAATGAGCAGTTCTTC.

CDR3 DNA: TGTGCCAGCAGCTTGGGACTAAATGGAAACACCATATATTTT. Protein: CASSLGLNGNTIYF. The V call is TRBV5-6, the J call TRBJ1-3; D not resolved. From germline, CDR1 is SGHDT and CDR2 YYEEEE. The V gene lost 0 bases and the J gene lost 3 bases, with 7 bases spanning the gap. The CDR3 covers 14 residues.

This clone was counted once. The V and J genes are TRBV29-1 and TRBJ1-2; D is perhaps TRBD1 (5 bases). This CDR3 region has 13 residues. Deletions cut 0 bases from V and 4 bases from J, with 9 bases between. In germline, CDR1 is SQVTM, CDR2 ANQGSEA. The CDR3 here is CSVEDPQGYGYTF. CDR3 DNA sequence: TGCAGCGTTGAAGATCCCCAGGGCTATGGCTACACCTTC.

In its sample, this clone was seen once. The gene calls are TRBV28 and TRBJ2-3, with a possible D match to TRBD1 (6 bases). CDR1 and CDR2 from the germline V gene are MDHEN and SYDVKM. Deletions cut 2 bases from V and 6 bases from J, with 9 bases between. CDR3 length: 13 amino acids. CDR3: CASSLTQGDTQYF. The DNA of the CDR3 is TGTGCCAGCAGTTTAACCCAGGGGGATACGCAGTATTTT.

The chain couples TRBV2 to TRBJ1-4, with TRBD1 matching 7 bases. V shed 1 base, J shed 1 base, and the junction held 0 bases outside the gene matches. CDR3 size: 15 residues. CDR1 is SNHLY, CDR2 FYNNEI, per germline. The CDR3 region has the DNA TGTGCCAGCAGTGAAGGGGACAGAACTAATGAAAAACTGTTTTTT. This encodes CASSEGDRTNEKLFF.

This chain uses TRBV7-8 with TRBJ2-7; weak D call: TRBD2 (5 bases). The CDR3 sequence is 13 residues long. The V and J ends lost 5 bases and 3 bases respectively, with 11 bases between them. Germline V gene lookup returns CDR1 SGHVS and CDR2 FQNEAQ. The CDR3 nucleotides are TGTGCCAGCAGCCTTGGACGGGGCTACGAGCAGTACTTC. Translating it yields CASSLGRGYEQYF.

The chain employs TRBV6-2 or TRBV6-3 and TRBJ2-2, with 14 bases identical to TRBD2. Trimming cost V 2 bases and J 1 base; bases outside gene matches: 3. The length of the CDR3 is 18 residues. Germline V gene data show CDR1 as MNHEY and CDR2 as SVGEGT. Here the CDR3 reads CASSYEGTSGGNTGELFF. CDR3 DNA: TGTGCCAGCAGTTACGAGGGGACTAGCGGGGGGAACACCGGGGAGCTGTTTTTT.

The chain joins TRBV4-1 to TRBJ1-4, with 11 bases matching TRBD1. With V trimmed by 4 bases and J by 8 bases, 6 bases remained unmatched. This CDR3 is 15 amino acids long. The germline gives CDR1 MGHRA, CDR2 YSYEKL. CDR3 sequence: CASSLPGTGGEKLFF. The CDR3 region has the DNA TGCGCCAGCAGCCTTCCCGGGACAGGGGGGGAAAAACTGTTTTTT.

This chain links TRBV19 with TRBJ1-1, with D possibly TRBD1 on 5 matching bases. The CDR3 runs to 13 residues. Germline V gives CDR1 LNHDA, CDR2 SQIVND (reference sequence). The V gene lost 3 bases and the J gene lost 1 base, with 6 bases spanning the gap. CDR3 residues: CASSIGANTEAFF. In nucleotides, the CDR3 is TGTGCCAGTAGTATTGGGGCGAACACTGAAGCTTTCTTT.

The chain employs TRBV2 and TRBJ2-7, with 11 bases that match TRBD1. The CDR3 has 14 amino acids. With 4 bases clipped from V and 4 bases from J, the junction kept 3 bases outside the gene matches. Germline loops: CDR1 SNHLY, CDR2 FYNNEI. CDR3 amino acids: CASSGGTGGYEQYF. The CDR3, as DNA: TGTGCCAGCAGTGGGGGGACAGGGGGGTACGAGCAGTACTTC.

V is TRBV27 and J is TRBJ1-1; D is perhaps TRBD1 (5 bases). The CDR3 runs 13 residues. In germline, CDR1 is MNHEY, CDR2 SMNVEV (reference sequence). V dropped 3 bases and J dropped 7 bases, with 12 bases sitting between them. The DNA of the CDR3 is TGTGCCAGCAGTTTGAGGGGCACCTATGAAGCTTTCTTT. It encodes CASSLRGTYEAFF.

This rearrangement joins TRBV30 to TRBJ2-1; the match to TRBD2 covers 9 bases. This CDR3 has 15 residues. Germline V lookup: CDR1 GTSNPN, CDR2 SVGIG (reference sequence). With V trimmed by 1 base and J by 2 bases, 3 bases remained unmatched. DNA of the CDR3: TGTGCCTGGAGTGCTCTAGCGGGACCCTACAATGAGCAGTTCTTC. The encoded protein is CAWSALAGPYNEQFF.

This chain joins TRBV5-8 and TRBJ2-3, with 8 positions matching TRBD1. The V segment lost 1 base and the J segment 0 bases; nucleotides outside the gene matches: 7. Per germline, CDR1 SGHTS and CDR2 YDEGEE. The CDR3 spans 17 residues. CDR3 region: CASSLSLGQGSTDTQYF. As DNA, the CDR3 is TGTGCCAGCAGCTTGAGTCTTGGACAGGGTAGCACAGATACGCAGTATTTT.

There are a few counts of this clone. The CDR3 loop is CASSLAQNTEAFF. The CDR3, as DNA: TGTGCCAGCAGCTTAGCACAGAACACTGAAGCTTTCTTT. J is TRBJ1-1 and V is TRBV7-2; no clear D. The CDR3 is 13 amino acids. Germline V CDR1 and CDR2: SGHTA, FQGNSA. V lost 0 bases to trimming and J lost 1 base, with 3 bases between them.